This T cell receptor beta chain was sequenced for a study of blood T cell repertoires in COVID-19. As for the study in general: The analysed material was cDNA or gDNA that came from T cells, B-cell-depleted T cells, or PBMCs.

The protocol was immunoSEQ multiplex PCR, while the TCRdb copy is restricted to in-frame clones and leaves out a portion. The table has about 190,000 clones, around 79% seen once. V dropped 5 bases and J dropped 1 base, with 7 bases sitting between them. The CDR3 spans 14 residues. The V gene's germline CDR1 is SGHRS and CDR2 YFSETQ. The gene calls are TRBV5-1 and TRBJ2-6; the D is unclear. Sequenced: peripheral blood. The sequence derives from a woman aged 45-60 years with acute or convalescent COVID-19. The CDR3 DNA reads as TGCGCCAGCAGATCGGTTTCTGGGGCCAACGTCCTGACTTTC. Protein: CASRSVSGANVLTF.